This T cell receptor beta chain stems from a study of regulatory T cells in long-lasting Graves disease. The time point is: persistent/refractory GD, antithyroid drugs over 5 years with positive TRAb. From RNA extracted from PBMCs, the TCR library was made. This clonotype showed up just a few times. Antigen: not known. Libraries of TCR beta came from iRepertoire HTBI primers plus Arm-PCR of CDR3 regions. A single record per CDR3 protein comes from TCRdb applying MiXCR to the multiplex PCR reads. The table has 600,000 to 850,000 distinct CDR3 sequences, approximately 29% seen once; the top ten hold about two fifths. The CDR3 contains 13 residues. Germline V gene sequence: CDR1 SGHAT, CDR2 FQNNGV. Trimming cost V 5 bases and J 4 bases, with 12 bases left between them. The study, taken as a whole, reports: Persistent disease preferred TRBV28, TRBJ1-2 and TRBJ2-5; new disease, TRBV20-1 and TRBJ2-1.

The chain combines TRBV11-2 with TRBJ2-7; TRBD1 is a possible D gene (5 bases). This sequence originates from a female donor with Graves disease. Source: peripheral blood mononuclear cells (PBMCs), taken when the disease was refractory, from a patient treated with antithyroid drugs. DNA for the CDR3: TGTGCCAGCAGCAGCGCCAGGGAATACGAGCAGTACTTC. Its protein product is CASSSAREYEQYF.